Listed below are T cell receptor beta chains from one sample, sequenced in a study of OX40 agonist ivuxolimab in advanced cancers. Assay: immunoSEQ multiplex PCR; the TCRdb copy retains only in-frame clones and omits some. The table lists approximately 90,000 clones, 70% to 90% of them singletons. Sample: CD4+ or CD8+ T cells sorted from blood, taken in a trial of the OX40 agonist ivuxolimab. These receptors all come from an adult with an advanced solid tumor such as melanoma, head and neck, liver or kidney cancer. Each CDR3 is given with its conserved first and last residue. The D gene is left open where the match is weak.

V | D | CDR3
TRBV6-5 | . | CASSDFLEQYF
TRBV7-9 | TRBD2 | CASSSGGQQQFF
TRBV9 | TRBD2 | CASSVYGSGGARSGETQYF
TRBV2 | TRBD1 | CASSGRGRNTEAFF
TRBV18 | TRBD1 | CASSRTGGLNSPLHF
TRBV30 | TRBD1 | CAWERDRGWPHTF
TRBV19 | . | CASKTGNTEAFF
TRBV19 | . | CASKGGTFDGYTF
TRBV2 | TRBD1 | CASSDVGQDNEQFF
TRBV19 | TRBD1 | CASSINRGETQYF
TRBV5-3 | TRBD1 | CARSTRTGVREKLFF
TRBV11-2 | . | CASSLVQADNEQFF
TRBV9 | . | CASSVVTGGPLGEQYF
TRBV7-7 | TRBD1 | CASSPGTGVYGYTF
TRBV4-1 | . | CASSQDGAKLNYGYTF
TRBV7-2 | TRBD1 | CASSHRQGLAFF
TRBV20-1 | . | CSAREIGGQFF
TRBV7-8 | TRBD1 | CASSRTGDSNQPQHF
TRBV7-2 | TRBD2 | CASSAVGLAGGETQYF
TRBV30 | . | CAWSPGGYQPQHF
TRBV7-9 | . | CASSRLPPDTQYF
TRBV6-1 | . | CASSERGGGRTLAKNIQYF
TRBV5-1 | . | CASSLSTGLSYTEAFF
TRBV19 | . | CASGSNEQFF
TRBV25-1 | TRBD2 | CASSEQRGTRGTQYF
TRBV20-1 | . | CSARYGYTF
TRBV5-4 | . | CASSRGGASSTDTQYF
TRBV18 | . | CASSYRDYADTQYF
TRBV9 | TRBD1 | CASSVVGTDTEAFF
TRBV4-3 | . | CASSHNRNGYTF
TRBV6-5 | . | CATRRGGYTF
TRBV9 | TRBD1 | CASSAGTGAAGEQFF
TRBV7-9 | TRBD1 | CASSPGTGVPNEKLFF